This T cell receptor beta chain was found in a study of cytomegalovirus exposure and HLA in healthy donors. Study-wide results and limits: While the bulk of TCR sequences proved rare, some public TCRs turned up in many donors. With DRB1 most and HLA-C fewest, TCR association rates differed between HLA loci in a later analysis.

60 Vbeta and 13 Jbeta primers were used in PCR. Sequencing was performed with immunoSEQ multiplex PCR; in TCRdb, only in-frame clones are kept and a portion is missing. Among approximately 150,000 clones, roughly four fifths were seen once, and the ten largest hold roughly 13%. Germline V gene lookup returns CDR1 SGHVS and CDR2 FNYEAQ. Trimming took 5 bases from V and 4 from J; bases not matched to a gene: 10. The CDR3 consists of 16 residues. Note on this clone: Its specificity is unknown.

Specimen: PBMCs. V gene TRBV7-6 combines with J gene TRBJ2-3, with TRBD2 matching 9 bases. This receptor was taken from a woman aged 50 to 60 in good health and CMV-seronegative. In DNA form, the CDR3 reads TGTGCCAGCAGCCCCCTCTGGCGGGGGGGTTCAGATACGCAGTATTTT. Translation gives CASSPLWRGGSDTQYF.